This T cell receptor (beta chain) was identified in a study of molecular identifiers for immune sequencing clone quantification (dated by TCRdb to 2016 to 2018). The study in broad terms: In a replicate experiment, RNA from around 20,000 or 100,000 naive CD8 T cells was split into five aliquots, four of which were sequenced. The study was a methods study using CD8 T cells to benchmark molecular-identifier clustering-based TCR repertoire sequencing (MIDCIRS) and TCR RNA copy counting. Results and caveats for the whole study, not just this receptor: The naive libraries included spiked-in Jurkat TCR RNA (10 copies' worth), and this Jurkat TCR RNA is not part of the donor repertoire. Spiked-in Jurkat TCR RNA equivalent to a single cell was reported to be detectable even among over 800,000 naive CD8 T cells. Clones above 20 RNA copies held over 99% of molecules in CMV-specific effector cells but under 1% in naive cells. Approximately 3.1 recovered TCR RNA copies per cell were obtained by modeling, versus about 9.7 by digital PCR, implying a capture efficiency of 25% to 30%. Highly expanded clone sizes could be underestimated if identical TCR molecules share a barcode. When barcode sub-clustering was left out, chimeric consensus sequences inflated TCR diversity, with chimeras reaching as high as 47%.

Ten or more counts support this clonotype. Its specific antigen is unknown. The input lacks base qualities; no much larger clone sits a single base away. Library method: PCR. TCRdb lists the instrument as Illumina HiSeq 4000. Preparation of bulk TCR libraries followed a previously described approach, with the TCR primers listed in Table S5. Purification of total RNA was performed with the Qiagen AllPrep DNA/RNA kit. Before analysis, reads from multiple sequencing runs of the same library were pooled. The original methods were these. Reads were retained only if the reads had an exact TCR constant sequence, and the retained reads were trimmed to 150 nt and grouped according to their 12-nt molecular barcodes. Reads in each barcode group were sub-clustered using a 15% Levenshtein threshold, and a quality-weighted consensus sequence was built for each RNA molecule. Non-functional sequences were removed, as were lower-count sequences one edit away from another. On the basis of fitting two negative binomial distributions, barcode sub-clusters with fewer than 20% of the maximum read count were discarded. TCRdb itself trimmed the public reads at Q25 with fastp, ran MiXCR and retained productive beta chains. All rows with the same CDR3 protein become a single entry with the most common DNA and genes. TCRdb, not the original authors, processed these V and J calls. The table for this sample lists 250,000 to 400,000 distinct CDR3 sequences; roughly a fifth of them were counted only once. The biggest ten clones account for 0.81% of the sample.

Naive CD8 T cell libraries were made from about 20,000 to 1,000,000 sorted cells using 10%, 30% or 50% of purified RNA. Naive CD8 T cells, defined as CD8+CD4-CCR7+CD45RA+, were FACS-sorted into RLT Plus buffer on a BD FACSAria II. Roughly nine TCR copies' worth of Jurkat RNA were spiked into about 20,000-1,100,000 naive CD8 T cell samples to test detection sensitivity. CD8 T cells were enriched with RosetteSep CD8+ T Cell Enrichment Cocktail and Ficoll-Paque, followed by ACK red cell lysis. This clonotype originated in a human donor in good health. Some libraries in this study had Jurkat cell RNA spiked in. What was sequenced was naive CD8+ T cells from blood, with Jurkat cell RNA spiked in. The cell subset or site label, read with the paper, signifies: FACS-sorted CD8+CD4-CCR7+CD45RA+ naive T cells.

The DNA sequence follows: TGTGCCAGCAGCCCTAAAGGACAGGGGGTTCGTCACGAGCAGTACTTC. The translation is CASSPKGQGVRHEQYF. The chain links TRBV5-4 with TRBJ2-7; 10 nucleotides in the junction match TRBD1. From the cysteine up to the phenylalanine, the CDR3 has a length of 16 residues. The only DNA kept is the CDR3, 48 bases in frame from the first base. Trimmed from V: 4 bases; trimmed from J: 5 bases; junction bases lacking a gene match: 12. According to the germline V gene (reference sequence), CDR1 reads SGHNT and CDR2 reads YYREEE.